This TCR beta chain was recovered during a study of OX40 agonist ivuxolimab in advanced cancers. Comments on this clone: Its cognate antigen is unknown.

Germline V lookup: CDR1 KGHSH, CDR2 LQKENI. V trimming: 3 bases; J trimming: 9 bases; junction bases outside the gene matches: 15. The CDR3 contains 16 residues. Study results and limitations: Partial responders at 0.1-3.0 mg/kg showed near-lowest clonal expansion.

The protocol was immunoSEQ multiplex PCR, while the TCRdb copy is restricted to in-frame clones and leaves out a portion. The data contain about 62,000 clones, 70% to 80% of them singletons. Sample: CD4+ or CD8+ T cells sorted from blood, taken in a trial of the OX40 agonist ivuxolimab. V and J are TRBV18 and TRBJ2-3; 7 bases line up with TRBD2. This receptor was identified in an adult with an advanced solid tumor such as melanoma, head and neck, liver or kidney cancer. CDR3 sequence reads: CASSPEVASGGGTQYF. DNA of the CDR3: TGTGCCAGCTCACCTGAAGTAGCCTCGGGAGGAGGGACGCAGTATTTT.